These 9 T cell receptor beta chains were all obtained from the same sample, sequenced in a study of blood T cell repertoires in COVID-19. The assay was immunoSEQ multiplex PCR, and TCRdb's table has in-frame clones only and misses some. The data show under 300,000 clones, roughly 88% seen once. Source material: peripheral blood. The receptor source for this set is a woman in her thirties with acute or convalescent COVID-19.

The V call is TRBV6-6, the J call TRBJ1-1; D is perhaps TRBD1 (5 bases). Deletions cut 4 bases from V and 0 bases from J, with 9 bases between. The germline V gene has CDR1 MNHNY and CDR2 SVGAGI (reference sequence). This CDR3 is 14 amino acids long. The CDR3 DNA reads TGTGCCAGCAGTTCGGGACTCTTGAACACTGAAGCTTTCTTT. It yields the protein CASSSGLLNTEAFF.

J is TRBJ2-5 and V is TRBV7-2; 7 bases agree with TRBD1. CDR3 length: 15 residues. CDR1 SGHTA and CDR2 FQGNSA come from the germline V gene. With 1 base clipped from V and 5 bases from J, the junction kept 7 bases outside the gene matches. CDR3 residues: CASSLEGAEWETQYF. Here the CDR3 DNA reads TGTGCCAGCAGCTTAGAGGGGGCCGAGTGGGAGACCCAGTACTTC.

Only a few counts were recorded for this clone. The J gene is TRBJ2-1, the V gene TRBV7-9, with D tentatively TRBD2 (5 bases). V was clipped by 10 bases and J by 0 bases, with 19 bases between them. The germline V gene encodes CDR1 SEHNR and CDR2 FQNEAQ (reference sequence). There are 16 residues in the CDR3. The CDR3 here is CAIVLVTGSSYNEQFF. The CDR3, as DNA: TGTGCCATTGTCTTGGTTACGGGGAGCTCCTACAATGAGCAGTTCTTC.

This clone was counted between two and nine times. CDR3 sequence: CASRVGGRPGTGELFF. The CDR3 DNA sequence: TGTGCCAGCAGGGTGGGCGGGAGGCCTGGTACCGGGGAGCTGTTTTTT. The chain combines TRBV5-4 with TRBJ2-2; 8 nucleotides match TRBD2. This CDR3 is 16 amino acids long. CDR1 is SGHNT and CDR2 is YYREEE in the germline V gene (reference sequence). Trimming at V came to 5 bases and at J to 5 bases, leaving 11 bases not matched to a gene.

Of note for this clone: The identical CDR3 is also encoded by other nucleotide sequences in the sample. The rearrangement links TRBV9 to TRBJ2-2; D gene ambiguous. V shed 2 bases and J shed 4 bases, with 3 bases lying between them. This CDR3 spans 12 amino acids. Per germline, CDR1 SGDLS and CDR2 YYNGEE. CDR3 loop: CASSVSTGELFF. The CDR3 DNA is TGTGCCAGCAGCGTCAGCACCGGGGAGCTGTTTTTT.

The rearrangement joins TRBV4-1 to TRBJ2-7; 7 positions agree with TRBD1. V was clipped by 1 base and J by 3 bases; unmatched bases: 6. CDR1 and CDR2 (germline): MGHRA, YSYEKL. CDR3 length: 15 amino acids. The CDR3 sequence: CASSQARDRRYEQYF. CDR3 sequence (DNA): TGCGCCAGCAGCCAAGCCCGGGACAGACGCTACGAGCAGTACTTC.

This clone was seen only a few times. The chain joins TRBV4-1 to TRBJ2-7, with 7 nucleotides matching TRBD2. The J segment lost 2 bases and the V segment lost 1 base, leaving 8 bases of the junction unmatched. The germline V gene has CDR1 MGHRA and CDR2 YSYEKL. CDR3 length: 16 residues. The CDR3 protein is CASSQAASGNPYEQYF. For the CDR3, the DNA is TGCGCCAGCAGCCAAGCTGCTAGCGGTAATCCCTACGAGCAGTACTTC.

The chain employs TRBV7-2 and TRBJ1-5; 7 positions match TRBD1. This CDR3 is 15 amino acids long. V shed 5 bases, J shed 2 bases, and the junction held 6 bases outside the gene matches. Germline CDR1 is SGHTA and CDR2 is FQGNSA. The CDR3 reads CASSETGTGNQPQHF. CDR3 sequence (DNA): TGTGCCAGCAGCGAGACAGGGACTGGCAATCAGCCCCAGCATTTT.

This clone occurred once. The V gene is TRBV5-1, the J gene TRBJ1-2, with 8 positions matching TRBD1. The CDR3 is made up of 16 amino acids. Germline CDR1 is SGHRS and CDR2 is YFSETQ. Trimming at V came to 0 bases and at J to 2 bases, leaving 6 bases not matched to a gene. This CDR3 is CASSLGSGGGNYGYTF. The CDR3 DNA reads TGCGCCAGCAGCTTGGGGTCAGGGGGCGGCAACTATGGCTACACCTTC. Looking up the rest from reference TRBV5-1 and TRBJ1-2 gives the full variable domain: KAGVTQTPRYLIKTRGQQVTLSCSPISGHRSVSWYQQTPGQGLQFLFEYFSETQRNKGNFPGRFSGRQFSNSRSEMNVSTLELGDSALYLCASSLGSGGGNYGYTFGSGTRLTVV.